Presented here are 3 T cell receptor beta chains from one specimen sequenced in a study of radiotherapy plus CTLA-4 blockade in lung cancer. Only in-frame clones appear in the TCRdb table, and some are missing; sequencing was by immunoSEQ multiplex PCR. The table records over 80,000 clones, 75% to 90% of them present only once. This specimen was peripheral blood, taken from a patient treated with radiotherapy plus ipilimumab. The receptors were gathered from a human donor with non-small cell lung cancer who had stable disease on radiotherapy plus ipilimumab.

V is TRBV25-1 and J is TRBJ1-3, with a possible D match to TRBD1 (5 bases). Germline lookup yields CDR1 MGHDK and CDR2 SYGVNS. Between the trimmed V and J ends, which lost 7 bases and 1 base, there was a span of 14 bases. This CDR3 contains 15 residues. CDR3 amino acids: CASTPGTASGNTIYF. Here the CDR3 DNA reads TGTGCCAGCACCCCCGGGACCGCGTCTGGAAACACCATATATTTT.

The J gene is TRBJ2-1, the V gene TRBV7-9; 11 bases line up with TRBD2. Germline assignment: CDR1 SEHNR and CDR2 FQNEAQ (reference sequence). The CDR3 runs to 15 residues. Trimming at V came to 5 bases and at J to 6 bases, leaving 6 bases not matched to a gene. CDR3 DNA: TGTGCCAGCAGCCCTACTAGCGGGGGTAGCAATGAGCAGTTCTTC. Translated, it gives CASSPTSGGSNEQFF.

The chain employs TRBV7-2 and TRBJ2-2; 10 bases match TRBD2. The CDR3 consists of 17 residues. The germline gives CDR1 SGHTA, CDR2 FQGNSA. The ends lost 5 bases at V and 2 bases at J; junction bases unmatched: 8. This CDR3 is CASSSSSGGINTGELFF. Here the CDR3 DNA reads TGTGCCAGCAGCAGCTCTAGCGGGGGTATCAACACCGGGGAGCTGTTTTTT. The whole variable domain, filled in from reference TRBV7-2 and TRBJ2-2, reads GAGVSQSPSNKVTEKGKDVELRCDPISGHTALYWYRQSLGQGLEFLIYFQGNSAPDKSGLPSDRFSAERTGGSVSTLTIQRTQQEDSAVYLCASSSSSGGINTGELFFGEGSRLTVL.